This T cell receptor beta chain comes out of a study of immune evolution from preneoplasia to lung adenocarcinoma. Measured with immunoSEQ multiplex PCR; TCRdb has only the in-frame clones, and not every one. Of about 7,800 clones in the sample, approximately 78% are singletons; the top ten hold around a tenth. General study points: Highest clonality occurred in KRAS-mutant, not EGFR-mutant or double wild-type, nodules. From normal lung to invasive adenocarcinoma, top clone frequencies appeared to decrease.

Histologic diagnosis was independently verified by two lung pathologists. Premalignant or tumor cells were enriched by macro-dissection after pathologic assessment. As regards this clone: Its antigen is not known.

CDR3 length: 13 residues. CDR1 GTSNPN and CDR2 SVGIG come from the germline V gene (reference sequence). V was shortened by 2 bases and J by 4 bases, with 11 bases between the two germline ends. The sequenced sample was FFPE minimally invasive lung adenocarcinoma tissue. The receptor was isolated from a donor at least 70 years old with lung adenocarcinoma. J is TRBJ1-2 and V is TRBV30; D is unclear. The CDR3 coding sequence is TGTGCCTGGAGTAGGGCAGCCATCTATGGCTACACCTTC. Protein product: CAWSRAAIYGYTF.